The 20 T cell receptor beta chains below come from one sample, sequenced in a study of T cell responses to AZD1222 COVID-19 vaccine. Only in-frame clones appear in the TCRdb table, and some are missing; sequencing was by immunoSEQ multiplex PCR. The sample contains about 140,000 clones, nearly 95% of which appear only once. The specimen was peripheral blood, collected 28 days after the second AZD1222 dose. The receptors shown here come from an adult who received the AZD1222 COVID-19 vaccine.

This chain uses TRBV19 with TRBJ1-2; possibly TRBD1 for D (5 bases). CDR1 and CDR2 (germline): LNHDA, SQIVND (reference sequence). V lost 6 bases to trimming and J lost 4 bases, with 21 bases between them. The CDR3 runs 16 residues. This CDR3 is CASSPPNRRTGYGYTF. In nucleotides, the CDR3 is TGTGCCAGTAGCCCCCCCAACAGGAGAACCGGCTATGGCTACACCTTC.

The chain carries TRBV2 and TRBJ1-1, with D possibly being TRBD1 (6 bases). Trimming removed 5 bases from V and 6 bases from J, with 13 bases in between. There are 13 residues in the CDR3. The germline V gene has CDR1 SNHLY and CDR2 FYNNEI. CDR3 region: CASSQQGGAEAFF. The CDR3, as DNA: TGTGCCAGCAGTCAACAGGGTGGGGCTGAAGCTTTCTTT.

The rearrangement joins TRBV9 to TRBJ1-5; no definite D call. CDR1 and CDR2 (germline): SGDLS, YYNGEE. Trimming removed 3 bases at V and 9 bases at J, with 16 bases between. CDR3 size: 14 residues. CDR3: CASSGIDSSGPQHF. The CDR3 DNA reads as TGTGCCAGCAGCGGGATAGACTCTAGTGGGCCCCAGCATTTT.

V is TRBV28 and J is TRBJ1-1, with a weak D call TRBD1 (5 bases). Germline loops: CDR1 MDHEN, CDR2 SYDVKM. This CDR3 is built from 13 residues. Trimming cost V 6 bases and J 8 bases, with 16 bases left between them. The CDR3: CASRTDTLQEAFF. The CDR3 DNA reads TGTGCCAGCAGGACGGACACGCTGCAGGAAGCTTTCTTT.

The J gene is TRBJ1-2, the V gene TRBV12-3 or TRBV12-4; D remains ambiguous. Between the trimmed V and J ends, which lost 4 bases and 3 bases, there was a span of 6 bases. CDR3 length: 12 amino acids. DNA for the CDR3: TGTGCCAGCAGTTCGCAACACTATGGCTACACCTTC. Translated, it gives CASSSQHYGYTF.

J is TRBJ2-2 and V is TRBV3-1 (or the pseudogene TRBV3-2), with D possibly matching TRBD2 (5 bases). Trimming stripped 4 bases from V and 8 bases from J, with 8 bases between. The CDR3 extends over 12 amino acids. The V gene's germline CDR1 is LGHDT and CDR2 YNNKEL (reference sequence). CDR3 amino acids: CASSRETGELFF. In DNA form, the CDR3 reads TGTGCCAGCAGCCGGGAGACAGGGGAGCTGTTTTTT.

V and J are TRBV28 and TRBJ2-7; D unclear. Germline CDR1 MDHEN, CDR2 SYDVKM. This CDR3 comprises 12 residues. Between the trimmed V and J ends, which lost 5 bases and 4 bases, there was a span of 9 bases. CDR3 region: CASSPALYEQYF. For the CDR3, the DNA is TGTGCCAGCAGTCCCGCATTGTACGAGCAGTACTTC.

The rearrangement links TRBV28 to TRBJ2-1; no reliable D call. CDR3 size: 11 residues. V lost 5 bases to trimming and J lost 6 bases, with 5 bases between them. Germline V gene sequence: CDR1 MDHEN, CDR2 SYDVKM. In DNA, the CDR3 is TGTGCCAGCAGTCACCTCAATGAGCAGTTCTTC. Its translation: CASSHLNEQFF.

The V and J genes are TRBV9 and TRBJ1-6, with D maybe TRBD1 (5 bases). V gave up 5 bases and J gave up 6 bases, with 15 bases separating them. This CDR3 has 15 amino acids. In germline, CDR1 is SGDLS, CDR2 YYNGEE. CDR3 region: CASRDPGTVNSPLHF. CDR3 bases: TGTGCCAGCAGAGATCCTGGGACGGTTAATTCACCCCTCCACTTT.

This rearrangement joins TRBV27 to TRBJ2-7, with 10 bases fitting TRBD1. The CDR3 consists of 13 residues. Losses at the gene ends were 8 bases for V and 3 bases for J; bases not matched to a gene: 4. CDR1 and CDR2 (germline): MNHEY, SMNVEV (reference sequence). The CDR3: CASGGQGYYEQYF. In DNA form, the CDR3 reads TGTGCCAGCGGGGGACAGGGGTACTACGAGCAGTACTTC.

The chain joins TRBV18 to TRBJ1-4; D not certain. The CDR3 runs to 13 residues. V lost 4 bases and J 3 bases, leaving 6 bases between the germline ends. Germline CDR1 and CDR2: KGHSH and LQKENI. CDR3 residues: CASSQNSNEKLFF. Here the CDR3 DNA reads TGTGCCAGCTCACAGAATTCTAATGAAAAACTGTTTTTT.

V gene TRBV3-1 (or the pseudogene TRBV3-2) combines with J gene TRBJ1-1; the D is unclear. Trimming cost V 6 bases and J 1 base, with 6 bases left between them. Looked up from germline, CDR1 is LGHDT and CDR2 is YNNKEL (reference sequence). This CDR3 spans 12 amino acids. The CDR3 nucleotides read TGTGCCAGCAGTCGTCGGAACACTGAAGCTTTCTTT. Translated, it gives CASSRRNTEAFF.

V gene TRBV4-3 combines with J gene TRBJ1-6; D unclear. Germline V gene sequence: CDR1 LGHNA, CDR2 YSLEER. The CDR3 totals 13 residues. Trimming took off 0 bases at V and 9 bases at J, with 6 bases between the two ends. The CDR3 here is CASSQEGSSPLHF. DNA for the CDR3: TGCGCCAGCAGCCAAGAGGGGTCTTCACCCCTCCACTTT.

The chain is built from TRBV6-5 and TRBJ2-5, with 9 bases fitting TRBD1. V shed 5 bases and J 0 bases; nucleotides not matched to a gene: 4. CDR3 size: 15 residues. Germline CDR1 and CDR2: MNHEY and SVGAGI. The CDR3 region is CASSPGTGNQETQYF. The CDR3, as DNA: TGTGCCAGCAGTCCCGGGACAGGGAACCAAGAGACCCAGTACTTC.

The rearrangement links TRBV9 to TRBJ1-5; 8 bases line up with TRBD1. The V gene end was trimmed by 0 bases and the J gene end by 6 bases; junction bases not matched to a gene: 5. The CDR3 contains 15 residues. From germline, CDR1 is SGDLS and CDR2 YYNGEE. CDR3 coding DNA: TGTGCCAGCAGCGTAGGAACAGGGGGAGGTCAGCCCCAGCATTTT. It translates to CASSVGTGGGQPQHF.

The V and J genes are TRBV7-3 and TRBJ2-3; 9 bases match TRBD2. Germline values: CDR1 SGHTA, CDR2 FQGTGA. The V and J ends lost 4 bases and 0 bases, in that order; junction bases with no gene match: 2. The CDR3 sequence is 15 residues long. CDR3 protein: CASSSSGKSTDTQYF. The DNA for the CDR3 is TGTGCCAGCAGCTCTAGCGGGAAAAGCACAGATACGCAGTATTTT.

The chain combines TRBV7-8 with TRBJ2-6; D may be TRBD2 (6 bases). Trimming shortened V by 0 bases and J by 1 base, and 13 bases separated the two germline ends. The CDR3 runs 18 residues. The V gene's germline CDR1 is SGHVS and CDR2 FQNEAQ. CDR3 sequence reads: CASSLAGLPGSGANVLTF. The CDR3 nucleotides are TGTGCCAGCAGCTTAGCGGGACTTCCTGGATCTGGGGCCAACGTCCTGACTTTC.

The genes are TRBV3-1 (or the pseudogene TRBV3-2) and TRBJ2-2; TRBD2 aligns across 7 bases. This CDR3 is built from 15 residues. The trim removed 3 bases at V and 2 bases at J, leaving 3 bases unmatched. Per germline, CDR1 LGHDT and CDR2 YNNKEL (reference sequence). The CDR3 DNA is TGTGCCAGCAGCCACGGGGGGTCCAACACCGGGGAGCTGTTTTTT. Translation: CASSHGGSNTGELFF.

The chain combines TRBV19 with TRBJ2-1, with 11 bases lining up with TRBD2. The trim removed 6 bases at V and 1 base at J, leaving 5 bases unmatched. Germline-derived CDR1 and CDR2 are LNHDA and SQIVND (reference sequence). There are 16 residues in the CDR3. CDR3 region: CASSPSGRRSYNEQFF. The CDR3 DNA reads as TGTGCCAGTAGCCCTAGCGGGAGGCGTTCCTACAATGAGCAGTTCTTC.

The chain links TRBV19 to TRBJ2-2; weak D call: TRBD2 (5 bases). There are 17 residues in the CDR3. Germline CDR1 and CDR2: LNHDA and SQIVND (reference sequence). V shed 7 bases and J shed 4 bases, with 22 bases lying between them. The CDR3: CASTSTEGTGRTGELFF. The CDR3 DNA reads as TGTGCCAGTACCTCCACCGAGGGCACCGGCCGCACCGGGGAGCTGTTTTTT.